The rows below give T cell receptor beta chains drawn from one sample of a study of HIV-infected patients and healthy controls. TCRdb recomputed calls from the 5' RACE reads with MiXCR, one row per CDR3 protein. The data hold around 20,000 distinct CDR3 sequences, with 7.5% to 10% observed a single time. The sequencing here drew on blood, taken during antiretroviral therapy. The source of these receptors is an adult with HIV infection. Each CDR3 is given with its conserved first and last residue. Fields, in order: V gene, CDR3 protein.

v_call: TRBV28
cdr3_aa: CASTQVPDTQYF

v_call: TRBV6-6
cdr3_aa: CASTHGAGKDYEQYF

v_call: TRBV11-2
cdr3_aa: CASSSLGGRNEQFF

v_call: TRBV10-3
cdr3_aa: CAIGGEQLNEKLFF

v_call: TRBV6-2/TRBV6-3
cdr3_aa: CASKLTGGDTQYF

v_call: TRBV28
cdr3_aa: CASSLAGSQNIQYF

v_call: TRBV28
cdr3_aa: CASSSPGTANSPLHF

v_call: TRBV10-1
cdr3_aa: CASSDSYSDTQYF

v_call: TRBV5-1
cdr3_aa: CASSRQGWETQYF

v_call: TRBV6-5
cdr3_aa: CASIHTDRGPYGYTF

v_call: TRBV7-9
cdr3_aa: CASSWGTSNVGDTQYF

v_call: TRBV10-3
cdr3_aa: CAISDLGTGDEKLFF

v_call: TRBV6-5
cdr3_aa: CASSYGPGAAGYTF

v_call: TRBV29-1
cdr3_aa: CSVPSSALEETQYF

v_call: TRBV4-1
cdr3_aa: CASSQDAASGRISGEQFF

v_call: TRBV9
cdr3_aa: CASSVALGTGDSGELFF

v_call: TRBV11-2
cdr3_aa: CASRLEAGSSYNEQFF

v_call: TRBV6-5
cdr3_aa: CASSATGVSNQPQHF

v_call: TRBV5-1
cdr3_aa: CASSLARTDNYGYTF

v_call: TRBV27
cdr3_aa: CASRPRDTEAFF

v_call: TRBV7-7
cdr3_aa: CASSFLQGDTQYF

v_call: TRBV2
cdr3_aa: CASSEGGGRLTEAFF

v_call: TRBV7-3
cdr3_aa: CASSLTLLDTQYF

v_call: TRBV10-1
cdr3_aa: CATKRGRYEQYF

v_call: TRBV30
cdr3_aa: CAWSAGTDYGYTF

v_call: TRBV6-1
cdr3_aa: CASGVRVQETQYF

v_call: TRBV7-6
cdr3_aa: CASSLQTESYNEQFF

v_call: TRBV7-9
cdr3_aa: CASSLDLGGGYGYTF